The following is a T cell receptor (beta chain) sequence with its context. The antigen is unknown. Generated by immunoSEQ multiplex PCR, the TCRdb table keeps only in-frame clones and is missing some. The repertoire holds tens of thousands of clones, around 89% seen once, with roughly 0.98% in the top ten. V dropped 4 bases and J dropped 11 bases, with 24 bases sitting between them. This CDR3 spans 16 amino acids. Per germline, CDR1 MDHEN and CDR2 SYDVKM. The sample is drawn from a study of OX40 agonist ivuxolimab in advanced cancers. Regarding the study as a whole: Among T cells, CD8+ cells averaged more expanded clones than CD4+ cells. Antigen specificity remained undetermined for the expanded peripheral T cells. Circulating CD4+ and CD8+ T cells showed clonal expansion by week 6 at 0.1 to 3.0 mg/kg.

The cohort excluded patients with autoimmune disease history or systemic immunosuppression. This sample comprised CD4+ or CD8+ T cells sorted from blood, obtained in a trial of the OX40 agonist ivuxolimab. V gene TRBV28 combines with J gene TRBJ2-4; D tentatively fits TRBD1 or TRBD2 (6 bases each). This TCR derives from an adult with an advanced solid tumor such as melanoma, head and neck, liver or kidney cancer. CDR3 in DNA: TGTGCCAGCAGTTCCTACGCGGGGAAGGATAGGGGGTTTCAGTACTTC. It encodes CASSSYAGKDRGFQYF.